This is a list of T cell receptor beta chains from one sample in a study of Graves' ophthalmopathy and Graves' hyperthyroidism. TCRdb independently ran MiXCR on the multiplex PCR reads; one entry per CDR3 protein. Of approximately 1.2 million distinct CDR3 sequences detected, 35% to 45% appear once; the ten largest clones hold more than 9.5%. The source material was peripheral blood or thyroid tissue (not recorded which). Receptors originate from an adult man with Graves' hyperthyroidism. Both conserved end residues are part of each CDR3. D genes are given only for firm matches. Rows give clone size only sometimes, using once, few, many, or a class for an expanded clone.

TRBJ1-1	TRBV28	few	.	TGTGCCAGCAGTTTGGGGGGGGTCCGGAACACTGAAGCTTTCTTT	CASSLGGVRNTEAFF
TRBJ2-5	TRBV15	many	TRBD1	TGTGCCACCAGCAAGAGGGGGCGAGAGACCCAGTACTTC	CATSKRGRETQYF
TRBJ1-2	TRBV14	few	.	TGTGCCAGCAGAACGACAGCTAACTATGGCTACACCTTC	CASRTTANYGYTF
TRBJ2-2	TRBV10-3	many	TRBD2	TGTGCCATCGTGCGGGAGGGCACCGGGGAGCTGTTTTTT	CAIVREGTGELFF
TRBJ1-4	TRBV29-1	.	.	TGCAGCGTTGAGGCCGAGGACCAAGGGGGTACTAATGAAAAACTGTTTTTT	CSVEAEDQGGTNEKLFF
TRBJ1-5	TRBV7-9	.	.	TGTGCCAGCAGCTTAAAGGGTTTTGAGCCCCAGCATTTT	CASSLKGFEPQHF
TRBJ1-5	TRBV19	many	.	TGTGCCAGTTACAGGGTAGGGAGCAATCAGCCCCAGCATTTT	CASYRVGSNQPQHF
TRBJ1-5	TRBV6-6	.	.	TGTGCCAGCAGTAACCCCGGGTTTCAGCCCCAGCATTTT	CASSNPGFQPQHF
TRBJ2-7	TRBV7-8	.	.	TGTGCCAGCAGCTTAGGCGGGGCGGGCGACGAGCAGTACTTC	CASSLGGAGDEQYF
TRBJ2-7	TRBV19	.	.	TGTGCCAGTAGTCCTATGTCGGACAGCCGGACCCAATACGAGCAGTACTTC	CASSPMSDSRTQYEQYF
TRBJ1-4	TRBV6-5	.	.	TGTGCCAGCAGTGAAGAAGGGAATCCTAATGAAAAACTGTTTTTT	CASSEEGNPNEKLFF
TRBJ1-4	TRBV2	many	.	TGTGCCAGCAGGGATACAGGGAGAGGGGCAACTAATGAAAAACTGTTTTTT	CASRDTGRGATNEKLFF